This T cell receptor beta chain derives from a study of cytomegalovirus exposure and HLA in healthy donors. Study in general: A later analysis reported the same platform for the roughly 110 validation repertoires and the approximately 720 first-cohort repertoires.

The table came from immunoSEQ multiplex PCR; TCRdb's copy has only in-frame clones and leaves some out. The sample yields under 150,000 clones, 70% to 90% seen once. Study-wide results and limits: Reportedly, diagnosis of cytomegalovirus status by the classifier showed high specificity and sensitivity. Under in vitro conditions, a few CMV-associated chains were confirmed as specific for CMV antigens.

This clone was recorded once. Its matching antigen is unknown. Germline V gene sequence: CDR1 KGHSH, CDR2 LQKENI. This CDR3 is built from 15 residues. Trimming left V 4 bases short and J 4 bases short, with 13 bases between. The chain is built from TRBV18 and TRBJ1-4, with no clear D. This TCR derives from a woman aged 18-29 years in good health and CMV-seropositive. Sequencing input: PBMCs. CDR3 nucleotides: TGTGCCAGCTCACGTCAAGGAGGATTTAATGAAAAACTGTTTTTT. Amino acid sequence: CASSRQGGFNEKLFF. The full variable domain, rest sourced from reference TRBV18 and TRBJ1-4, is NAGVMQNPRHLVRRRGQEARLRCSPMKGHSHVYWYRQLPEEGLKFMVYLQKENIIDESGMPKERFSAEFPKEGPSILRIQQVVRGDSAAYFCASSRQGGFNEKLFFGSGTQLSVL.